A single sample gave rise to the 8 T cell receptor beta chains below, sequenced in a study of blood T cell repertoires in COVID-19. The data were produced by immunoSEQ multiplex PCR, yet TCRdb's version contains in-frame clones alone and is incomplete. Of approximately 220,000 clones listed, around 83% are singletons. What was sequenced was peripheral blood. The receptors come from a woman aged 50 to 65 with acute or convalescent COVID-19.

This chain joins TRBV3-1 (or the pseudogene TRBV3-2) and TRBJ2-1, with D perhaps TRBD2 (5 bases). Germline V gene sequence: CDR1 LGHDT, CDR2 YNNKEL (reference sequence). V was pared by 5 bases and J by 3 bases, with 17 bases between. This CDR3 region has 16 residues. The CDR3 region has the DNA TGTGCCAGCAGCTCCTTTCCCTCGGGGAGCTACAATGAGCAGTTCTTC. Translation: CASSSFPSGSYNEQFF.

V and J are TRBV2 and TRBJ2-3; tentative D call: TRBD1 (6 bases). Germline V gene lookup returns CDR1 SNHLY and CDR2 FYNNEI. This CDR3 is built from 15 residues. V was trimmed by 8 bases and J by 0 bases, leaving 15 bases between them. Written as DNA, the CDR3 is TGTGCCAGCTCAAATTCAGGGGCTAGCACAGATACGCAGTATTTT. It specifies CASSNSGASTDTQYF.

V usage is TRBV19 and J usage is TRBJ1-1; unclear D gene. Germline assignment: CDR1 LNHDA and CDR2 SQIVND (reference sequence). The CDR3 covers 13 residues. Trimming shortened V by 5 bases and J by 1 base, and 8 bases separated the two germline ends. Here the CDR3 DNA reads TGTGCCAGTAGTTTGAGCCCGAACACTGAAGCTTTCTTT. Protein sequence: CASSLSPNTEAFF. The variable domain in full, with the rest retrieved from reference TRBV19 and TRBJ1-1, is DGGITQSPKYLFRKEGQNVTLSCEQNLNHDAMYWYRQDPGQGLRLIYYSQIVNDFQKGDIAEGYSVSREKKESFPLTVTSAQKNPTAFYLCASSLSPNTEAFFGQGTRLTVV.

The V gene is TRBV5-1, the J gene TRBJ1-2, with D perhaps TRBD1 (5 bases). The germline CDR1 and CDR2 sequences are SGHRS and YFSETQ. This CDR3 has 13 amino acids. V lost 0 bases to trimming and J lost 2 bases, with 5 bases between them. The CDR3 protein is CASSLEGNYGYTF. DNA of the CDR3: TGCGCCAGCAGCTTGGAGGGGAACTATGGCTACACCTTC.

In this sample, this clone turned up many times. The chain recombines TRBV10-1 with TRBJ2-1, with TRBD2 matching 7 bases. CDR1 and CDR2 (germline): WNHNN, SYGVQD (reference sequence). The CDR3 has 15 amino acids. Trimming removed 5 bases from V and 12 bases from J; junction bases left unmatched: 16. As DNA, the CDR3 is TGCGCCAGCAGTTTTGGACTGGGAGGGAGTGTAGGGCAGTTCTTC. Protein sequence: CASSFGLGGSVGQFF.

This clone came up once. The V gene is TRBV4-1, the J gene TRBJ2-6; D perhaps matches TRBD1 (7 bases). Germline CDR1 is MGHRA and CDR2 is YSYEKL. The CDR3 is 20 amino acids. Trimming took off 0 bases at V and 2 bases at J, with 20 bases between the two ends. In DNA, the CDR3 is TGCGCCAGCAGCCAAGACTCACAGGGGCCCACGGGGGCTGGGGCCAACGTCCTGACTTTC. Translated: CASSQDSQGPTGAGANVLTF.

J is TRBJ2-7 and V is TRBV2; the match to TRBD2 covers 8 bases. With 6 bases clipped from V and 9 bases from J, the junction kept 10 bases outside the gene matches. The germline CDR1 and CDR2 sequences are SNHLY and FYNNEI. This CDR3 has 13 amino acids. CDR3 nucleotides: TGTGCCAGCAGCGCGGGACTAGATGAGGTGCAGTACTTC. It translates to CASSAGLDEVQYF.

The J gene is TRBJ2-7, the V gene TRBV5-1, with D maybe TRBD2 (6 bases). The V end was cut by 6 bases, the J end by 5 bases, with 18 bases between. Per the germline V gene, CDR1 is SGHRS and CDR2 is YFSETQ. CDR3 length: 14 amino acids. This chain's CDR3 is CASKSGGSTDEQYF. CDR3 coding DNA: TGCGCCAGCAAGTCTGGAGGGAGTACCGACGAGCAGTACTTC.